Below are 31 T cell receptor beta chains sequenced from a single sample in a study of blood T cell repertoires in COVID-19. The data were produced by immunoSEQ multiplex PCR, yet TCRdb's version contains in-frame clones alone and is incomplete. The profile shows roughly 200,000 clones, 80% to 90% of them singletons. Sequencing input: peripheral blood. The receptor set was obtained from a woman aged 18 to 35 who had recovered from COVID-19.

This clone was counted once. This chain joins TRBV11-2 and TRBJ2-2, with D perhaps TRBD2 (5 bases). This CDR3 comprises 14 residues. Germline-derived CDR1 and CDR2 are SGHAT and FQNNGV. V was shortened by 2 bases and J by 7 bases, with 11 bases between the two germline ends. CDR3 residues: CASSLLGGGGELFF. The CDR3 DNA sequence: TGTGCCAGCAGCTTATTAGGAGGAGGCGGGGAGCTGTTTTTT. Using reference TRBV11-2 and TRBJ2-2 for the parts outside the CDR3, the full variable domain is EAGVAQSPRYKIIEKRQSVAFWCNPISGHATLYWYQQILGQGPKLLIQFQNNGVVDDSQLPKDRFSAERLKGVDSTLKIQPAKLEDSAVYLCASSLLGGGGELFFGEGSRLTVL.

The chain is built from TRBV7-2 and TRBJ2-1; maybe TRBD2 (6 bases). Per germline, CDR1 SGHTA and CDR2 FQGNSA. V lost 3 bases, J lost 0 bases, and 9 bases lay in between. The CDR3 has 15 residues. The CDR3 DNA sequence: TGTGCCAGCAGCTTTCGGGAGAGCTCCTACAATGAGCAGTTCTTC. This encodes CASSFRESSYNEQFF. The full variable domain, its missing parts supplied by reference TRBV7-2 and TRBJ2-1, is GAGVSQSPSNKVTEKGKDVELRCDPISGHTALYWYRQSLGQGLEFLIYFQGNSAPDKSGLPSDRFSAERTGGSVSTLTIQRTQQEDSAVYLCASSFRESSYNEQFFGPGTRLTVL.

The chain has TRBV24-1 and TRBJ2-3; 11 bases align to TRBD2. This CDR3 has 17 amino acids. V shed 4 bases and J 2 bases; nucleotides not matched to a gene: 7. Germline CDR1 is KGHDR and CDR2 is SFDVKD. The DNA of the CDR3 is TGTGCCACCAGTGACGGTGGACTAGCGGGCCACACAGATACGCAGTATTTT. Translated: CATSDGGLAGHTDTQYF.

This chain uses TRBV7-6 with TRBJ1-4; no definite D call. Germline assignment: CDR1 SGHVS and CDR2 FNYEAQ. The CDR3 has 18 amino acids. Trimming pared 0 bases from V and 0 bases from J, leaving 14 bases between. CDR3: CASSLAAGGAATNEKLFF. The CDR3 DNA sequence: TGTGCCAGCAGCTTAGCCGCCGGAGGAGCGGCAACTAATGAAAAACTGTTTTTT.

The CDR3 DNA sequence: TGTGCCAGCAGACTAGCGGGGGCGCGAAAAGAGACCCAGTACTTC. It specifies CASRLAGARKETQYF. The rearrangement uses TRBV2 and TRBJ2-5; TRBD2 matches 11 bases. CDR3 size: 15 residues. The ends lost 6 bases at V and 3 bases at J; junction bases unmatched: 6. The germline CDR1 and CDR2 sequences are SNHLY and FYNNEI.

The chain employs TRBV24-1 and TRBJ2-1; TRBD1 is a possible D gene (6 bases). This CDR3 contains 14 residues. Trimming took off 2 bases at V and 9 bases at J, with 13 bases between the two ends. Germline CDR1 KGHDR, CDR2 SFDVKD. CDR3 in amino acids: CATSDSILGAEQFF. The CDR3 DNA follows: TGTGCCACCAGTGATTCGATTTTGGGGGCTGAGCAGTTCTTC.

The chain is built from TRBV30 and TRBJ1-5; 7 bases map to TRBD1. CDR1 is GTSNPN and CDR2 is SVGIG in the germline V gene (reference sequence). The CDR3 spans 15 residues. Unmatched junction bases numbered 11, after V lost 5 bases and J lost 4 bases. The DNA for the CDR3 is TGTGCCTGGGAACCCCGGGACAGCAAAAATCAGCCCCAGCATTTT. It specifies CAWEPRDSKNQPQHF. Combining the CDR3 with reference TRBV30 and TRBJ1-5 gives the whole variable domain SQTIHQWPATLVQPVGSPLSLECTVEGTSNPNLYWYRQAAGRGLQLLFYSVGIGQISSEVPQNLSASRPQDRQFILSSKKLLLSDSGFYLCAWEPRDSKNQPQHFGDGTRLSIL.

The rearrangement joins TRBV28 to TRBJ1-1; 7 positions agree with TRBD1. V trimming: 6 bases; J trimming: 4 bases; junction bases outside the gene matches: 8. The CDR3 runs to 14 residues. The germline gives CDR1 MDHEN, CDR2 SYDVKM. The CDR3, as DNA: TGTGCCAGCAGATACCACGGACAGGTCACTGAAGCTTTCTTT. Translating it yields CASRYHGQVTEAFF.

The CDR3 DNA reads TGTGCCAGCTCACTCGCAGGGGAAGGTGAGCAGTTCTTC. Translation: CASSLAGEGEQFF. The V gene is TRBV18, the J gene TRBJ2-1; D possibly corresponds to TRBD1 (6 bases). Deletions cut 4 bases from V and 9 bases from J, with 13 bases between. The CDR3 is 13 amino acids. Germline V gives CDR1 KGHSH, CDR2 LQKENI.

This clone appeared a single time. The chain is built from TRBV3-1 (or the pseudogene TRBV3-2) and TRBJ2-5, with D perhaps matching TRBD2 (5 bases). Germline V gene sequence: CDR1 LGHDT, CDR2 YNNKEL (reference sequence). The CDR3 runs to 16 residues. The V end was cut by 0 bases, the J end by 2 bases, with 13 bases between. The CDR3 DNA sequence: TGTGCCAGCAGCCAAGAGTGGGGTGAGGGTCAAGAGACCCAGTACTTC. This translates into CASSQEWGEGQETQYF.

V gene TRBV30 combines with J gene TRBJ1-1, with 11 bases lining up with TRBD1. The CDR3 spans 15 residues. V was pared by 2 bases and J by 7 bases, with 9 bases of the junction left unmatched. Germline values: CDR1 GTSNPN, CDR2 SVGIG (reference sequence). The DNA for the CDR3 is TGTGCCTGGAGTACCCCCGGGACAGGGGGGAGTGAAGCTTTCTTT. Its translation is CAWSTPGTGGSEAFF.

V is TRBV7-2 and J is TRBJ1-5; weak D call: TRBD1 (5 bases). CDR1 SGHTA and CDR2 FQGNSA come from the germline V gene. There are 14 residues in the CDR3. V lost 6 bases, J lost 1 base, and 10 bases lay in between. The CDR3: CASRERQSNQPQHF. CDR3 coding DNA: TGTGCCAGCAGGGAGAGACAGAGCAATCAGCCCCAGCATTTT.

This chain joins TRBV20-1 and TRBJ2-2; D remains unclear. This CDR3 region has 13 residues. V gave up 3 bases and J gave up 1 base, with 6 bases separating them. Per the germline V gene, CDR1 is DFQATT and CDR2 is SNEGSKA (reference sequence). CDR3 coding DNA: TGCAGTGCTAGTAGAGGGAACACCGGGGAGCTGTTTTTT. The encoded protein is CSASRGNTGELFF.

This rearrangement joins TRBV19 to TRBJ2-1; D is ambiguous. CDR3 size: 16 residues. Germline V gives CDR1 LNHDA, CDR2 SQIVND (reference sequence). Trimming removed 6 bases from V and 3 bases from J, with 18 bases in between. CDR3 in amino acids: CASSPPGRSDYNEQFF. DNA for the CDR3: TGTGCCAGTAGCCCCCCGGGTCGCTCGGACTACAATGAGCAGTTCTTC.

CDR3 in DNA: TGTGCCAGCAAGGCAACGACAGGGGTTCGTGGCTACACCTTC. Residues: CASKATTGVRGYTF. V usage is TRBV2 and J usage is TRBJ1-2, with 8 nucleotides matching TRBD1. The germline gives CDR1 SNHLY, CDR2 FYNNEI. With 7 bases clipped from V and 7 bases from J, the junction kept 11 bases outside the gene matches. This CDR3 contains 14 residues. Together with reference TRBV2 and TRBJ1-2, the CDR3 gives the full variable domain: EPEVTQTPSHQVTQMGQEVILRCVPISNHLYFYWYRQILGQKVEFLVSFYNNEISEKSEIFDDQFSVERPDGSNFTLKIRSTKLEDSAMYFCASKATTGVRGYTFGSGTRLTVV.

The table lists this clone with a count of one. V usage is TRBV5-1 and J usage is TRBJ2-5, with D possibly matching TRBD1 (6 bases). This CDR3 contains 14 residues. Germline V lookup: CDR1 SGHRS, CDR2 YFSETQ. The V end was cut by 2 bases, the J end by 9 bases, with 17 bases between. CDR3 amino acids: CASSLVTSQGPQYF. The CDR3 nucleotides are TGCGCCAGCAGCTTAGTCACCTCTCAGGGGCCCCAGTACTTC.

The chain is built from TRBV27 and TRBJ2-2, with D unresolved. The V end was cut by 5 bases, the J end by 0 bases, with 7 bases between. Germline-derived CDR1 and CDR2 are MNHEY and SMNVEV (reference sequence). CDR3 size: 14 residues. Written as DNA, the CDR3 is TGTGCCAGCAGTCAGTACGCGAACACCGGGGAGCTGTTTTTT. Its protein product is CASSQYANTGELFF.

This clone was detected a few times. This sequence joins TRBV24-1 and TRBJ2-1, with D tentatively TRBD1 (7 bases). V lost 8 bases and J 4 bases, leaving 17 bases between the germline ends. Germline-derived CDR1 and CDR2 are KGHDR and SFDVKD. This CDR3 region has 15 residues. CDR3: CATMETGTRYNEQFF. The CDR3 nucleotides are TGTGCCACCATGGAGACAGGGACTCGGTACAATGAGCAGTTCTTC.

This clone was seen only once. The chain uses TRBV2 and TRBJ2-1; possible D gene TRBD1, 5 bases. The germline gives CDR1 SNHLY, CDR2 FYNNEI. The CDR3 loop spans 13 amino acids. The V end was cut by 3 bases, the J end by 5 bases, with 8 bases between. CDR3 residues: CASSDSGHNEQFF. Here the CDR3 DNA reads TGTGCCAGCAGTGATTCAGGGCACAATGAGCAGTTCTTC.

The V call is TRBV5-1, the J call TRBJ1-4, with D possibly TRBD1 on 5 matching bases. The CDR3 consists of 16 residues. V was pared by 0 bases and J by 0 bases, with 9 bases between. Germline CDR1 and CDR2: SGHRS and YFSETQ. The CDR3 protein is CASSLGQRATNEKLFF. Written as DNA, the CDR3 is TGCGCCAGCAGCTTGGGACAGCGGGCAACTAATGAAAAACTGTTTTTT. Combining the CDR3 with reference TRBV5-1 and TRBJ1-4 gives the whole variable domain KAGVTQTPRYLIKTRGQQVTLSCSPISGHRSVSWYQQTPGQGLQFLFEYFSETQRNKGNFPGRFSGRQFSNSRSEMNVSTLELGDSALYLCASSLGQRATNEKLFFGSGTQLSVL.

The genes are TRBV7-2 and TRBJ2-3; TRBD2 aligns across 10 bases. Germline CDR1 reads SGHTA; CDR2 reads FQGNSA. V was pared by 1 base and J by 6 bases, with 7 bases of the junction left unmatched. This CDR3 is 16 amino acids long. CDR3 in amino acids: CASSLGSLAGEDTQYF. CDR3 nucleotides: TGTGCCAGCAGCTTAGGATCTCTAGCGGGGGAGGATACGCAGTATTTT.

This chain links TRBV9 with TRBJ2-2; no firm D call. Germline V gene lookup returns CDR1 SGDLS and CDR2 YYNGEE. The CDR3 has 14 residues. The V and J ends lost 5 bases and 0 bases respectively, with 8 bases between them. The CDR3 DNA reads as TGTGCCAGCAGGCTTACTTCGAACACCGGGGAGCTGTTTTTT. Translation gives CASRLTSNTGELFF.

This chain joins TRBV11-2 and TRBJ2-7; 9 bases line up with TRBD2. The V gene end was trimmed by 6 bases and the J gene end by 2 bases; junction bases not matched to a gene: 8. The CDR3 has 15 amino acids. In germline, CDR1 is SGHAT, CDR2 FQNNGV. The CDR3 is CASSPRASGTYEQYF. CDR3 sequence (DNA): TGTGCCAGCAGTCCTAGGGCTAGCGGGACCTACGAGCAGTACTTC. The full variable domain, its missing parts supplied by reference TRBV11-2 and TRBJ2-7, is EAGVAQSPRYKIIEKRQSVAFWCNPISGHATLYWYQQILGQGPKLLIQFQNNGVVDDSQLPKDRFSAERLKGVDSTLKIQPAKLEDSAVYLCASSPRASGTYEQYFGPGTRLTVT.

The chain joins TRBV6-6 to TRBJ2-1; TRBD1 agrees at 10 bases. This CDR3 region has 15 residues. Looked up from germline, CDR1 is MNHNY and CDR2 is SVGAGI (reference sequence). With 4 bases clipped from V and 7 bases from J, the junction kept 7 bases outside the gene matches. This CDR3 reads CASSWRQGAGNEQFF. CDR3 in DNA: TGTGCCAGCAGTTGGAGACAGGGGGCAGGGAATGAGCAGTTCTTC.

CDR3 amino acids: CASSRQGIGNTEAFF. The CDR3 nucleotides read TGTGCCAGCAGTCGGCAGGGGATAGGGAACACTGAAGCTTTCTTT. V gene TRBV2 combines with J gene TRBJ1-1, with a weak D call TRBD1 (6 bases). This CDR3 has 15 amino acids. Germline CDR1 and CDR2: SNHLY and FYNNEI. V shed 5 bases and J shed 1 base, with 14 bases lying between them.

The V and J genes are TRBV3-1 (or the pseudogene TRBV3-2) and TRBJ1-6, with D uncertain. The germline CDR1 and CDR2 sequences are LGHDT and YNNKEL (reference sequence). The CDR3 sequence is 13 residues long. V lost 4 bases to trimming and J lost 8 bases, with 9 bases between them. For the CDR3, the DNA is TGTGCCAGCAGCCGCTATCTTCATTCACCCCTCCACTTT. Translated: CASSRYLHSPLHF.

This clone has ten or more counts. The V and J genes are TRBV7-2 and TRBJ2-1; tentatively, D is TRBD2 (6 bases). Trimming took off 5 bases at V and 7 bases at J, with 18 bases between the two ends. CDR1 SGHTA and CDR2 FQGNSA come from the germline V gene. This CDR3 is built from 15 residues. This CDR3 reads CASSLDSGARNEQFF. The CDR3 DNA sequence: TGTGCCAGCAGCCTAGATAGCGGAGCTCGGAATGAGCAGTTCTTC.

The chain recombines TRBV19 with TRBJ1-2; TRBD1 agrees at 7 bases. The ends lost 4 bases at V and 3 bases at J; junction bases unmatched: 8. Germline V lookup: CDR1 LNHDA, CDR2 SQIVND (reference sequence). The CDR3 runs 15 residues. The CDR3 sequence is CASSTLTGRDYGYTF. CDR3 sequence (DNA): TGTGCCAGTAGTACCTTGACAGGGCGGGACTATGGCTACACCTTC.

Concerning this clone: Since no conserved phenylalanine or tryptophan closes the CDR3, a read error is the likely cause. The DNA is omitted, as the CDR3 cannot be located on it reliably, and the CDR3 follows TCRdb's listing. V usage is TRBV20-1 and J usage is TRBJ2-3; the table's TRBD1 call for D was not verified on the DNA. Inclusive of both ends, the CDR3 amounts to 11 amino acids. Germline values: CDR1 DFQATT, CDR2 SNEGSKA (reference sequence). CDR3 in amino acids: CSASEGQWMVI.

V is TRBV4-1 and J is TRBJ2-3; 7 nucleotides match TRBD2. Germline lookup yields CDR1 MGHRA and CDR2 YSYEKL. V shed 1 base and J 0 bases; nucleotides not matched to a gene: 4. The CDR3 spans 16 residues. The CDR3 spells CASSQGLAVSTDTQYF. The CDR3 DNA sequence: TGCGCCAGCAGCCAAGGGCTAGCGGTGAGCACAGATACGCAGTATTTT.

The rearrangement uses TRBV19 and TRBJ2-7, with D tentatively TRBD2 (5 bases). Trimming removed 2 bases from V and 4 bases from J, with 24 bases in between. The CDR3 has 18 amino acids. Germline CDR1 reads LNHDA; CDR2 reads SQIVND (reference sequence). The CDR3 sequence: CASSISAGGISTPYEQYF. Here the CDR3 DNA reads TGTGCCAGTAGTATATCGGCGGGTGGTATCTCGACTCCTTACGAGCAGTACTTC.